This T cell receptor beta chain originates from a study of shared clonotypes between healthy human individuals. Every immunoSEQ plate was one replicate of a subset's evenly spread DNA. Here immunoSEQ multiplex PCR was the method, and the copy in TCRdb shows in-frame clones only, minus some. The sample includes 2 million or so clones, roughly 95% of them seen just once. CDR3 size: 15 residues. V dropped 5 bases and J dropped 4; count of bases not matched to a gene: 9. Germline loops: CDR1 SGHRS, CDR2 YFSETQ. This clone was recorded only once. Donors, healthy HIV-negative adults, lacked recent acute infections or vaccinations. Adults of Caucasian background living in Nashville, Tennessee made up all donors.

The chain recombines TRBV5-1 with TRBJ1-5; 7 bases line up with TRBD1. This sequence was found in a man between 18 and 29 years old in good health. The sample was naive CD4+ T cells sorted from blood. Regarding subset: CD45RA+ positively selected. The CDR3 DNA sequence: TGCGCCAGCAGACCTACAGGGGAGAGGAATCAGCCCCAGCATTTT. This codes for CASRPTGERNQPQHF.